Listed here is a single T cell receptor beta chain. Its matching antigen is unknown. One heparinised draw, averaging about 0.11 L, was taken per donor. Investigators reverse transcribed all isolated RNA, so they sequenced expressed TCRB transcripts. Clones were read by immunoSEQ multiplex PCR, and TCRdb kept only the in-frame ones, dropping some. This table has some 360,000 clones, around 9.6% appearing once. These data are taken from a study of beta chain features in type 1 diabetes. Study as a whole: Cell yields, gender and age were similar in healthy donors and patients.

Study findings and constraints: A moderate, significant TCRB CDR3 shortening appeared in type 1 diabetes across four CD4+ subsets.

CDR1 is MGHDK, CDR2 SYGVNS, per germline. This CDR3 contains 14 residues. The J segment lost 5 bases and the V segment lost 4 bases, leaving 7 bases of the junction unmatched. V and J are TRBV25-1 and TRBJ1-2; TRBD1 aligns across 7 bases. Sequencing was carried out using central memory CD4+ T cells from blood. The TCR comes from a man in his thirties or forties with type 1 diabetes. In nucleotides, the CDR3 is TGTGCCAGCAGTGTTGGACAGGAACAGTATGGCTACACCTTC. It yields the protein CASSVGQEQYGYTF.